This T cell receptor beta chain emerged from a study of technical replicates of blood from a handful of donors. Per the germline V gene, CDR1 is WNHNN and CDR2 is SYGVQD (reference sequence). This CDR3 region has 14 residues. V was clipped by 8 bases and J by 3 bases, with 16 bases between them. Some clones are missing from TCRdb's copy, which holds only in-frame ones; the method was immunoSEQ multiplex PCR. The sample yields 7,500 to 9,500 clones, 90% to 95% seen once. Sequencing input: PBMCs. The chain links TRBV10-1 to TRBJ1-2, with unresolved D. The TCR originated in a human donor in good health. In nucleotides, the CDR3 is TGCGCCAGCGAGGCCGGCTCGGCTCACTATGGCTACACCTTC. Amino acid sequence: CASEAGSAHYGYTF.